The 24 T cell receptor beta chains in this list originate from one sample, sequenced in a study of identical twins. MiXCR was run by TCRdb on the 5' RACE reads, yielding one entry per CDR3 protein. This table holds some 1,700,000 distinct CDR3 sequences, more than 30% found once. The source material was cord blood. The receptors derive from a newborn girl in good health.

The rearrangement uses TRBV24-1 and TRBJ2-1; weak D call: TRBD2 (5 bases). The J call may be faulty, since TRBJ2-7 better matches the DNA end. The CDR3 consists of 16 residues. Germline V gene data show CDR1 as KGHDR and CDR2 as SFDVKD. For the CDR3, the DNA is TGTGCCACCAGTGATTCGGGCGGGTTCTCCTACAATGAGCAGTACTTC. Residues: CATSDSGGFSYNEQYF.

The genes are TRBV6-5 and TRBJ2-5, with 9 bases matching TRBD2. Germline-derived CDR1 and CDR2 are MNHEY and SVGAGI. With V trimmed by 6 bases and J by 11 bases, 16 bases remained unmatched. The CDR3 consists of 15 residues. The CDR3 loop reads CASRERLAANNEQYF. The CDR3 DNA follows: TGTGCCAGCAGGGAGAGACTAGCGGCCAACAATGAGCAGTACTTC.

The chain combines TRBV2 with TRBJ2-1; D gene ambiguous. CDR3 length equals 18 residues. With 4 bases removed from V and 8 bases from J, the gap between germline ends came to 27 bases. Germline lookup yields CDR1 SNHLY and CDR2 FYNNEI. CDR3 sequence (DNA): TGTGCCAGCAGTGTAATTGCTGGAGAAAACAATAATTGGGATGAGCAGTTCTTC. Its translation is CASSVIAGENNNWDEQFF.

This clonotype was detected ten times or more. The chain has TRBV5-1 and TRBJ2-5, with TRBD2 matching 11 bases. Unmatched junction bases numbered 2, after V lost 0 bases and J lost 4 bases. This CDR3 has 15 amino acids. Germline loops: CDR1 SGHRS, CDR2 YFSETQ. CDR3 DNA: TGCGCCAGCAGCTTGGCGCTAGCGGGAGGAGAGACCCAGTACTTC. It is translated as CASSLALAGGETQYF.

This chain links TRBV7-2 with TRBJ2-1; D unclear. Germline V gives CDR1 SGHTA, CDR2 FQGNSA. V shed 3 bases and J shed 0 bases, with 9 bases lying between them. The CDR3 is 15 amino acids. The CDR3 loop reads CASSFPPFSYNEQFF. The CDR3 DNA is TGTGCCAGCAGCTTCCCTCCTTTCTCCTACAATGAGCAGTTCTTC.

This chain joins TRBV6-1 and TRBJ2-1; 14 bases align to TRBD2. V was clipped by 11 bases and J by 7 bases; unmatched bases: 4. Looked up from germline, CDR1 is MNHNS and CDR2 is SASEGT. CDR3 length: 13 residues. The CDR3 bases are TGTGCCGGACTAGCGGGGGGTATAAATGAGCAGTTCTTC. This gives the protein CAGLAGGINEQFF.

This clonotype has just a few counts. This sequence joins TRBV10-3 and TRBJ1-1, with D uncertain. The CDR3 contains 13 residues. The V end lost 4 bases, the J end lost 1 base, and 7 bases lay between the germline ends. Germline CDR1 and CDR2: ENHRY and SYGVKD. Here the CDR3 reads CAISAGRNTEAFF. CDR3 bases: TGTGCCATCAGTGCTGGGAGGAACACTGAAGCTTTCTTT.

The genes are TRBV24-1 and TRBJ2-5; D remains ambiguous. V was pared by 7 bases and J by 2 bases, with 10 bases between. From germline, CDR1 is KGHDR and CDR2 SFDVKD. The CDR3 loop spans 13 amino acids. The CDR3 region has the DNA TGTGCCACCAGCCAGTACCCTCAAGAGACCCAGTACTTC. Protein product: CATSQYPQETQYF.

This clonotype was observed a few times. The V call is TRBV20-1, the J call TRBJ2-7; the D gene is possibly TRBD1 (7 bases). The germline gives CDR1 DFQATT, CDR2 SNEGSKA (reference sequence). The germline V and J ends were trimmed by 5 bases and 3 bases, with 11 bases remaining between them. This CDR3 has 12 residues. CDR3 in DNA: TGCAGTGCTTTCCAGGGGGGCTACGAGCAGTACTTC. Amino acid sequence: CSAFQGGYEQYF.

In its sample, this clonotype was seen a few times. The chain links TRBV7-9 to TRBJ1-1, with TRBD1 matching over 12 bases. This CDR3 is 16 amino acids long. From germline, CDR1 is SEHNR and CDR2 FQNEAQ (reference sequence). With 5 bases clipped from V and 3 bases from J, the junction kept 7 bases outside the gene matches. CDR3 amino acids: CASSQGTGGRYTEAFF. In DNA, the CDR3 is TGTGCCAGCAGCCAAGGGACAGGGGGCAGGTACACTGAAGCTTTCTTT.

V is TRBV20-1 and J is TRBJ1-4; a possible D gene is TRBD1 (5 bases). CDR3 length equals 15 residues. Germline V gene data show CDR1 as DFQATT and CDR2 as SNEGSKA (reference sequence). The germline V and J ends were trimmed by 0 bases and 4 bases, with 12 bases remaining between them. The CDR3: CSARDVRGVNEKLFF. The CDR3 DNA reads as TGCAGTGCTAGAGATGTCCGGGGGGTTAATGAAAAACTGTTTTTT.

DNA for the CDR3: TGCAGCGTCGACAGGGACAGGGGCTCTGCCTACAATGAGCAGTTCTTC. Translating it yields CSVDRDRGSAYNEQFF. The V gene is TRBV29-1, the J gene TRBJ2-1, with 10 bases aligning to TRBD1. The V gene end was trimmed by 6 bases and the J gene end by 2 bases; junction bases not matched to a gene: 10. The CDR3 has 16 residues. Germline V lookup: CDR1 SQVTM, CDR2 ANQGSEA.

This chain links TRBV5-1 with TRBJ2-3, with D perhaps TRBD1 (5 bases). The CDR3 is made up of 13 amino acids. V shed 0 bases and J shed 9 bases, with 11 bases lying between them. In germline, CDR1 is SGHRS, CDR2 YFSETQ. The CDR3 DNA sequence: TGCGCCAGCAGCTTGGAAAAAAAGGGGACGCAGTATTTT. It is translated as CASSLEKKGTQYF.

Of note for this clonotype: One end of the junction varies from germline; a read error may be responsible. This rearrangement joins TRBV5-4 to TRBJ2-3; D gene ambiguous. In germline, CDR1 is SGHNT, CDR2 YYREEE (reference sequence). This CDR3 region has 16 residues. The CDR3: CASSRKSSHSTDTRYF. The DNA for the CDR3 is TGTGCCAGCAGCCGAAAGTCGAGCCACTCCACAGATACGCGGTATTTT.

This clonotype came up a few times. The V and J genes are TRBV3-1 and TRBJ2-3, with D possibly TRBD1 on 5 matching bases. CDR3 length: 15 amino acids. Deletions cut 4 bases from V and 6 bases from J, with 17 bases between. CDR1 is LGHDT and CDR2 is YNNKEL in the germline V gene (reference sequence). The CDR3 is CASSLSSGLVDTQYF. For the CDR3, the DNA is TGTGCCAGCAGCCTAAGTTCAGGGCTGGTGGATACGCAGTATTTT.

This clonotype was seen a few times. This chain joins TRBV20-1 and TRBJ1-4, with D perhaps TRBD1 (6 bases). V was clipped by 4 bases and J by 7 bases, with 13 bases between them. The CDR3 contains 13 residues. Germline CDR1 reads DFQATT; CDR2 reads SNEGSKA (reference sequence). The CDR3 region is CSAITGGGEKLFF. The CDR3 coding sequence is TGCAGTGCTATCACTGGAGGGGGTGAAAAACTGTTTTTT.

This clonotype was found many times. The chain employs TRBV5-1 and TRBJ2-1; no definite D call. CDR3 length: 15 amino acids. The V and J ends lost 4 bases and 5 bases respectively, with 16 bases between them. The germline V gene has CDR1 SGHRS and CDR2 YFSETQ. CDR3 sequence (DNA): TGCGCCAGCAGCGCCCGTCGGACGCCTAACAATGAGCAGTTCTTC. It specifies CASSARRTPNNEQFF.

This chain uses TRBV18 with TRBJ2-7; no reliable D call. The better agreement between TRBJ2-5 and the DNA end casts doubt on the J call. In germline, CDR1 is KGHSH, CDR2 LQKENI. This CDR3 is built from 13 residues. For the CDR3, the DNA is TGTGCCAGCTCACCATTGGGTCTGGAGACCCAGTACTTC. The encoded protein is CASSPLGLETQYF.

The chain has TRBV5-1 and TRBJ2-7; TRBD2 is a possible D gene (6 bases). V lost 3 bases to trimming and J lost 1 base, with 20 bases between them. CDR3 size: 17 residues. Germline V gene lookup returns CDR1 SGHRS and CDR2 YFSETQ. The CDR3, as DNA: TGCGCCAGCAGCTCCCCCTCGGCGTGGAGGGATTCCTACGAGCAGTACTTC. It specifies CASSSPSAWRDSYEQYF.

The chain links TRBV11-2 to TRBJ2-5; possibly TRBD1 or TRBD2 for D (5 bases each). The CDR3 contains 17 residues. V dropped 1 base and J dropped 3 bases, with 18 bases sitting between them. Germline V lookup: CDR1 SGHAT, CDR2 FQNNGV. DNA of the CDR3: TGTGCCAGCAGCTTAGCCCCGGGACCGTCGAGAGAAGAGACCCAGTACTTC. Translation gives CASSLAPGPSREETQYF. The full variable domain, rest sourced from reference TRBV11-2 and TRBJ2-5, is EAGVAQSPRYKIIEKRQSVAFWCNPISGHATLYWYQQILGQGPKLLIQFQNNGVVDDSQLPKDRFSAERLKGVDSTLKIQPAKLEDSAVYLCASSLAPGPSREETQYFGPGTRLLVL.

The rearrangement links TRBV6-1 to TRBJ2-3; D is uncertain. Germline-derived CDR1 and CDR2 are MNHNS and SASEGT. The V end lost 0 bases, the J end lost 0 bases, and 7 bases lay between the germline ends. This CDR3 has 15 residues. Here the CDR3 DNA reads TGTGCCAGCAGTGAAGCAGCGTTTAGCACAGATACGCAGTATTTT. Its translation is CASSEAAFSTDTQYF.

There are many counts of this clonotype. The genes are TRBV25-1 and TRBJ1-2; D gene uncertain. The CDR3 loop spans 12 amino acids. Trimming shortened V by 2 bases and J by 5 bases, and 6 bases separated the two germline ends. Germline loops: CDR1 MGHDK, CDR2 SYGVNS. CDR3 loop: CASSENSYGYTF. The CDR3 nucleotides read TGTGCCAGCAGTGAAAATAGTTATGGCTACACCTTC.

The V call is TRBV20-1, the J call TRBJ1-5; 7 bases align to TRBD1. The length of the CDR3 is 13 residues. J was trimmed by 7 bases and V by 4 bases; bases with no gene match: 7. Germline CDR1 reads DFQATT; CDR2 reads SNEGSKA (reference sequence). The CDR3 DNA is TGCAGTGCTACCCGACAGGGAGAGCAGCCCCAGCATTTT. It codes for CSATRQGEQPQHF.

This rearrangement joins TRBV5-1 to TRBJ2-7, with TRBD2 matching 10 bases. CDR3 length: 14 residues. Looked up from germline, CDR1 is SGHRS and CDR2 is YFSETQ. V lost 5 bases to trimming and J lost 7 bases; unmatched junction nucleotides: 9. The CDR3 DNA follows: TGCGCCAGCAGGGCGCTAGCGGGGGTCCGGGAGCAGTACTTC. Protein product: CASRALAGVREQYF.